These 22 T cell receptor beta chains were sequenced from one sample in a study of blood T cell repertoires in COVID-19. Here immunoSEQ multiplex PCR was the method, and the copy in TCRdb shows in-frame clones only, minus some. The table records fewer than 4,500 clones, approximately 78% of them present only once. The sample consisted of peripheral blood. The receptors come from a human donor with active or convalescent COVID-19. The donor label of this sample is uncertain.

The CDR3 here is CASSKENAGQAYEQYF. The CDR3 DNA follows: TGTGCCAGCAGCAAAGAGAATGCGGGCCAAGCCTACGAGCAGTACTTC. The V and J genes are TRBV21-1 and TRBJ2-7; the D call of TRBD2 is as the table states it, not checked on the DNA. TRBV21-1 is a known pseudogene. The CDR3 consists of 16 residues.

J is TRBJ2-7 and V is TRBV11-2, with no clear D. This CDR3 has 11 residues. V was trimmed by 5 bases and J by 1 base, leaving 3 bases between them. The germline CDR1 and CDR2 sequences are SGHAT and FQNNGV. The CDR3 DNA sequence: TGTGCCAGCAGCGCGTCCTACGAGCAGTACTTC. It is translated as CASSASYEQYF.

The chain recombines TRBV2 with TRBJ2-5; 14 bases agree with TRBD2. The junction had 6 bases not matched to a gene; V was cut back by 4 bases and J by 5 bases. CDR3 size: 16 residues. Germline V gene data show CDR1 as SNHLY and CDR2 as FYNNEI. The CDR3 DNA sequence: TGTGCCAGCAGTGTACCGGGACTAGCGGGAGACGAGACCCAGTACTTC. Its protein is CASSVPGLAGDETQYF.

The gene calls are TRBV2 and TRBJ2-7; TRBD1 might be the D (5 bases). Germline-derived CDR1 and CDR2 are SNHLY and FYNNEI. This CDR3 is built from 13 residues. V dropped 6 bases and J dropped 6 bases, with 15 bases sitting between them. The CDR3 DNA reads TGTGCCAGCAGCGAGTACCCAGGGTCCGAGCAGTACTTC. Its protein is CASSEYPGSEQYF.

This chain links TRBV9 with TRBJ2-1; 13 bases agree with TRBD2. Germline V lookup: CDR1 SGDLS, CDR2 YYNGEE. The CDR3 is made up of 16 amino acids. Losses at the gene ends were 0 bases for V and 8 bases for J; bases not matched to a gene: 5. The CDR3 coding sequence is TGTGCCAGCAGCGTAGGCGGGACTAGCGGGATAGATGAGCAGTTCTTC. It encodes CASSVGGTSGIDEQFF.

The rearrangement uses TRBV29-1 and TRBJ2-7; TRBD1 aligns across 9 bases. Trimming took 6 bases from V and 6 from J; bases not matched to a gene: 12. This CDR3 spans 14 amino acids. CDR1 is SQVTM and CDR2 is ANQGSEA in the germline V gene. In DNA, the CDR3 is TGCAGCGTGGGTTCGGGACAGGGCCGTTCCGAGCAGTACTTC. Its translation: CSVGSGQGRSEQYF.

The chain carries TRBV11-2 and TRBJ2-1; 9 bases fit TRBD2. V lost 5 bases to trimming and J lost 5 bases; unmatched junction nucleotides: 13. Germline V gene lookup returns CDR1 SGHAT and CDR2 FQNNGV. The CDR3 covers 17 residues. As DNA, the CDR3 is TGTGCCAGCAGCCCGCGAGCGGCAGCGGGAGGCCACAATGAGCAGTTCTTC. Protein sequence: CASSPRAAAGGHNEQFF.

This sequence joins TRBV5-1 and TRBJ1-5; D perhaps matches TRBD1 (5 bases). CDR1 and CDR2 from the germline V gene are SGHRS and YFSETQ. The CDR3 is 16 amino acids. V lost 0 bases and J lost 4, with 14 bases in between. CDR3 DNA: TGCGCCAGCAGCTTGGGAGGATCAGGGAGGAATCAGCCCCAGCATTTT. Translation gives CASSLGGSGRNQPQHF.

This clone was seen only a few times. The chain combines TRBV7-2 with TRBJ1-2, with TRBD1 matching over 8 bases. The junction had 6 bases not matched to a gene; V was cut back by 4 bases and J by 8 bases. The germline CDR1 and CDR2 sequences are SGHTA and FQGNSA. The CDR3 is made up of 13 amino acids. The CDR3 nucleotides read TGTGCCAGCAGCTACAGGGGGGCGTCGGGCTACACCTTC. Its translation is CASSYRGASGYTF.

The chain uses TRBV11-2 and TRBJ2-2; D may be TRBD2 (5 bases). V lost 5 bases and J lost 5, with 15 bases in between. Germline lookup yields CDR1 SGHAT and CDR2 FQNNGV. This CDR3 region has 15 residues. The CDR3 reads CASSPGARGTGELFF. For the CDR3, the DNA is TGTGCCAGCAGCCCCGGAGCACGAGGGACCGGGGAGCTGTTTTTT.

This clone was detected only a few times. The V and J genes are TRBV11-3 and TRBJ1-1; maybe TRBD1 (6 bases). The CDR3 is 13 amino acids. The germline V and J ends were trimmed by 6 bases and 5 bases, with 13 bases remaining between them. From germline, CDR1 is SGHNT and CDR2 YENEEA. As DNA, the CDR3 is TGTGCCAGCAGAGGGGGGGGGCCGACTGAAGCTTTCTTT. This sequence encodes CASRGGGPTEAFF.

The rearrangement joins TRBV29-1 to TRBJ1-3; weak D call: TRBD1 (5 bases). CDR3 length: 16 amino acids. CDR1 and CDR2 (germline): SQVTM, ANQGSEA. V lost 2 bases and J lost 2, with 16 bases in between. The CDR3 DNA reads as TGCAGCGTTGAACCCCTGTCGGGGGTAGCTGGAAACACCATATATTTT. This encodes CSVEPLSGVAGNTIYF.

The chain is built from TRBV4-3 and TRBJ2-7, with a possible D match to TRBD2 (5 bases). The germline V and J ends were trimmed by 0 bases and 3 bases, with 6 bases remaining between them. The CDR3 runs 13 residues. Germline V lookup: CDR1 LGHNA, CDR2 YSLEER. The CDR3 loop is CASSQDRGYEQYF. The CDR3 DNA is TGCGCCAGCAGCCAAGATCGGGGCTACGAGCAGTACTTC.

This rearrangement joins TRBV7-2 to TRBJ2-1; TRBD2 matches at 14 bases. The V gene's germline CDR1 is SGHTA and CDR2 FQGNSA. With 7 bases clipped from V and 12 bases from J, the junction kept 11 bases outside the gene matches. The CDR3 is made up of 15 amino acids. Here the CDR3 DNA reads TGTGCCAGCACCCAGGGACTAGCGGGAGATCGGGTGCAGTTCTTC. Translating it yields CASTQGLAGDRVQFF.

V gene TRBV2 combines with J gene TRBJ2-7; D remains ambiguous. Germline V lookup: CDR1 SNHLY, CDR2 FYNNEI. The germline V and J ends were trimmed by 1 base and 3 bases, with 7 bases remaining between them. This CDR3 is built from 13 residues. CDR3 nucleotides: TGTGCCAGCAGTGAAGGTTGGCACTACGAGCAGTACTTC. It yields the protein CASSEGWHYEQYF.

The V and J genes are TRBV11-3 and TRBJ2-2, with 8 bases matching TRBD2. CDR3 size: 15 residues. Unmatched junction bases numbered 7, after V lost 3 bases and J lost 7 bases. CDR1 and CDR2 (germline): SGHNT, YENEEA. The CDR3 here is CASSFLAGGLGELFF. The CDR3 DNA is TGTGCCAGCAGCTTTCTCGCGGGAGGCCTCGGGGAGCTGTTTTTT. Using reference TRBV11-3 and TRBJ2-2 for the parts outside the CDR3, the full variable domain is EAGVVQSPRYKIIEKKQPVAFWCNPISGHNTLYWYLQNLGQGPELLIRYENEEAVDDSQLPKDRFSAERLKGVDSTLKIQPAELGDSAVYLCASSFLAGGLGELFFGEGSRLTVL.

Points on this clone: Other DNA sequences in the sample encode the same CDR3. This rearrangement joins TRBV7-9 to TRBJ1-5, with a tentative D call TRBD1 (5 bases). CDR1 SEHNR and CDR2 FQNEAQ come from the germline V gene (reference sequence). V was shortened by 1 base and J by 0 bases, with 7 bases between the two germline ends. The CDR3 consists of 15 residues. Written as DNA, the CDR3 is TGTGCCAGCAGCTTAGGGGGCTATAGCAATCAGCCCCAGCATTTT. This gives the protein CASSLGGYSNQPQHF.

In DNA, the CDR3 is TGTGCCAGCAGTCGATTCGGACTTTCCGAGCAGTACTTC. This gives the protein CASSRFGLSEQYF. The rearrangement links TRBV12-3 or TRBV12-4 to TRBJ2-7; D possibly corresponds to TRBD2 (5 bases). Trimming took 5 bases from V and 6 from J, leaving 14 bases between them. The CDR3 contains 13 residues.

This rearrangement joins TRBV12-3 or TRBV12-4 to TRBJ1-3; 8 nucleotides line up with TRBD1. CDR3 length equals 12 residues. With 4 bases clipped from V and 8 bases from J, the junction kept 1 base outside the gene matches. CDR3 bases: TGTGCCAGCAGTTACAGGGGGGACACCATATATTTT. Translation: CASSYRGDTIYF.

This chain connects TRBV28 to TRBJ1-2, with 7 bases aligning to TRBD1. The CDR3 sequence is 14 residues long. J was trimmed by 6 bases and V by 7 bases; bases with no gene match: 11. CDR1 MDHEN and CDR2 SYDVKM come from the germline V gene. CDR3 residues: CASTQDREVDGYTF. The CDR3 coding sequence is TGTGCCAGCACCCAAGACAGGGAAGTAGATGGCTACACCTTC.

The rearrangement joins TRBV5-1 to TRBJ2-5, with D hard to call. The CDR3 length is 13 residues. V dropped 1 base and J dropped 2 bases, with 6 bases sitting between them. CDR1 and CDR2 from the germline V gene are SGHRS and YFSETQ. This CDR3 is CASSLSGQETQYF. The CDR3 nucleotides read TGCGCCAGCAGCTTGTCAGGTCAAGAGACCCAGTACTTC.

The chain's CDR3 is CASRAYRAGGYTF. The CDR3 DNA sequence: TGTGCCAGCAGAGCTTACAGGGCGGGCGGCTACACCTTC. The rearrangement uses TRBV27 and TRBJ1-2, with a tentative D call TRBD1 (6 bases). CDR3 length: 13 amino acids. In germline, CDR1 is MNHEY, CDR2 SMNVEV (reference sequence). The V end lost 6 bases, the J end lost 8 bases, and 16 bases lay between the germline ends.